This entry lists 25 T cell receptor beta chains sequenced from one sample in a study of cytotoxic CD8 clonotypes in ibrutinib-treated CLL. Some clones are missing from TCRdb's copy, which holds only in-frame ones; the method was immunoSEQ multiplex PCR. The sample includes around 25,000 clones, about two thirds of them seen just once. This sample comprised PBMCs, obtained at disease progression, from a patient treated with ibrutinib. Receptor source: a human donor with chronic lymphocytic leukemia.

CDR3 residues: CASSLVGGIRSYEQYF. Written as DNA, the CDR3 is TGTGCCAGCAGTTTAGTAGGGGGTATAAGGTCCTACGAGCAGTACTTC. The chain carries TRBV27 and TRBJ2-7; perhaps TRBD1 as D (6 bases). V lost 2 bases, J lost 1 base, and 15 bases lay in between. This CDR3 has 16 residues. Germline CDR1 reads MNHEY; CDR2 reads SMNVEV (reference sequence).

The chain recombines TRBV10-3 with TRBJ2-2; D unclear. V was cut by 0 bases and J by 9 bases, with 11 bases left in between. This CDR3 is 14 amino acids long. Germline V CDR1 and CDR2: ENHRY, SYGVKD. The CDR3 sequence: CAISESTLSRELFF. The CDR3 bases are TGTGCCATCAGTGAGTCGACTTTAAGCCGGGAGCTGTTTTTT.

The chain's CDR3 is CASSLAGGRGYEQYF. Here the CDR3 DNA reads TGTGCCAGCAGCTTAGCGGGAGGGCGAGGCTACGAGCAGTACTTC. The J gene is TRBJ2-7, the V gene TRBV7-9; 7 bases are a match to TRBD2. The CDR3 length is 15 residues. Germline V gives CDR1 SEHNR, CDR2 FQNEAQ (reference sequence). V shed 0 bases, J shed 3 bases, and the junction held 5 bases outside the gene matches.

There are a few counts of this clone. The chain joins TRBV27 to TRBJ2-2, with D maybe TRBD1 (5 bases). The CDR3 spans 15 residues. With 8 bases removed from V and 2 bases from J, the gap between germline ends came to 15 bases. Germline V gene lookup returns CDR1 MNHEY and CDR2 SMNVEV (reference sequence). As DNA, the CDR3 is TGTGCCAGCTCGTGGCAGGGATTTAACACCGGGGAGCTGTTTTTT. It translates to CASSWQGFNTGELFF.

This chain links TRBV30 with TRBJ1-1; D is undetermined. The CDR3 contains 12 residues. Germline CDR1 and CDR2: GTSNPN and SVGIG (reference sequence). V shed 0 bases and J shed 6 bases, with 8 bases lying between them. In DNA, the CDR3 is TGTGCCTGGAGTGTAATGATCGCTGAAGCTTTCTTT. Protein: CAWSVMIAEAFF. Drawing the rest from reference TRBV30 and TRBJ1-1, the complete variable domain is SQTIHQWPATLVQPVGSPLSLECTVEGTSNPNLYWYRQAAGRGLQLLFYSVGIGQISSEVPQNLSASRPQDRQFILSSKKLLLSDSGFYLCAWSVMIAEAFFGQGTRLTVV.

The V call is TRBV15, the J call TRBJ2-1; tentatively, D is TRBD2 (5 bases). The CDR3 runs to 17 residues. V lost 0 bases, J lost 2 bases, and 14 bases lay in between. Germline loops: CDR1 LNHNV, CDR2 YYDKDF (reference sequence). In nucleotides, the CDR3 is TGTGCCACCAGCAGAGATGGGGAGCGGCCGACCTACAATGAGCAGTTCTTC. It codes for CATSRDGERPTYNEQFF.

This chain links TRBV2 with TRBJ2-3; 10 bases line up with TRBD2. From germline, CDR1 is SNHLY and CDR2 FYNNEI. CDR3 length: 16 residues. Trimming took 7 bases from V and 2 from J; bases not matched to a gene: 9. The chain's CDR3 is CASNPEAGGFTDTQYF. CDR3 DNA sequence: TGTGCCAGCAATCCCGAAGCGGGGGGGTTCACAGATACGCAGTATTTT. Drawing the rest from reference TRBV2 and TRBJ2-3, the complete variable domain is EPEVTQTPSHQVTQMGQEVILRCVPISNHLYFYWYRQILGQKVEFLVSFYNNEISEKSEIFDDQFSVERPDGSNFTLKIRSTKLEDSAMYFCASNPEAGGFTDTQYFGPGTRLTVL.

The chain joins TRBV9 to TRBJ2-7; the D call may be TRBD1 or TRBD2 (5 bases each). This CDR3 spans 15 amino acids. The V gene's germline CDR1 is SGDLS and CDR2 YYNGEE. With 2 bases removed from V and 0 bases from J, the gap between germline ends came to 12 bases. The CDR3 is CASSVGTASSYEQYF. The CDR3 DNA sequence: TGTGCCAGCAGCGTCGGGACGGCGAGCTCCTACGAGCAGTACTTC.

This clone occurred a few times. The V call is TRBV6-5, the J call TRBJ1-4; 9 positions match TRBD1. Germline V CDR1 and CDR2: MNHEY, SVGAGI. The CDR3 extends over 14 amino acids. The V gene end was trimmed by 6 bases and the J gene end by 8 bases; junction bases not matched to a gene: 7. CDR3 sequence reads: CASRADRGPEKLFF. The CDR3 DNA sequence: TGTGCCAGCAGGGCGGACAGGGGTCCCGAAAAACTGTTTTTT.

The table lists this clone with a few counts. The chain uses TRBV10-3 and TRBJ2-7, with a possible D match to TRBD1 (6 bases). CDR3 size: 14 residues. V lost 2 bases and J 2 bases, leaving 10 bases between the germline ends. Looked up from germline, CDR1 is ENHRY and CDR2 is SYGVKD. The DNA of the CDR3 is TGTGCCATCAGTGAGCCGGACAGAACCTACGAGCAGTACTTC. This gives the protein CAISEPDRTYEQYF.

The chain carries TRBV7-8 and TRBJ2-7; D is ambiguous. This CDR3 is 15 amino acids long. The germline V and J ends were trimmed by 7 bases and 0 bases, with 16 bases remaining between them. The germline V gene has CDR1 SGHVS and CDR2 FQNEAQ. The CDR3 protein is CASTRSEVLSYEQYF. For the CDR3, the DNA is TGTGCCAGCACCCGAAGTGAGGTCCTCTCCTACGAGCAGTACTTC.

The chain uses TRBV5-6 and TRBJ1-1; tentatively, D is TRBD1 (5 bases). The germline V and J ends were trimmed by 0 bases and 11 bases, with 11 bases remaining between them. This CDR3 has 12 amino acids. CDR1 SGHDT and CDR2 YYEEEE come from the germline V gene. The CDR3 is CASSLEGFSAFF. The CDR3, as DNA: TGTGCCAGCAGCTTGGAGGGGTTTTCGGCTTTCTTT.

The rearrangement joins TRBV4-1 to TRBJ2-2; D gene ambiguous. Germline lookup yields CDR1 MGHRA and CDR2 YSYEKL. This CDR3 has 15 amino acids. Deletions cut 1 base from V and 2 bases from J, with 8 bases between. CDR3 in amino acids: CASSQARYNTGELFF. For the CDR3, the DNA is TGCGCCAGCAGCCAAGCCAGGTACAACACCGGGGAGCTGTTTTTT.

The CDR3 is CASLTGTGDNEQFF. The CDR3 region has the DNA TGCGCCAGCCTGACCGGGACAGGGGACAATGAGCAGTTCTTC. The rearrangement joins TRBV5-1 to TRBJ2-1, with TRBD1 matching over 10 bases. This CDR3 is built from 14 residues. V lost 7 bases, J lost 5 bases, and 6 bases stayed unmatched. The germline V gene encodes CDR1 SGHRS and CDR2 YFSETQ.

The chain is built from TRBV11-2 and TRBJ2-4, with 10 bases that match TRBD2. This CDR3 has 13 amino acids. V gave up 5 bases and J gave up 7 bases; unmatched junction bases: 2. CDR1 and CDR2 (germline): SGHAT, FQNNGV. The chain's CDR3 is CASSPGLANIQYF. In DNA, the CDR3 is TGTGCCAGCAGCCCGGGACTAGCGAACATTCAGTACTTC.

This sequence joins TRBV18 and TRBJ2-2, with TRBD1 matching over 9 bases. The length of the CDR3 is 16 residues. Germline loops: CDR1 KGHSH, CDR2 LQKENI. V trimming: 3 bases; J trimming: 5 bases; junction bases outside the gene matches: 7. CDR3 sequence: CASSPRQGVSTGELFF. CDR3 DNA: TGTGCCAGCTCACCCCGACAGGGGGTATCTACCGGGGAGCTGTTTTTT. The entire variable domain, with the rest obtained from reference TRBV18 and TRBJ2-2, is as follows: NAGVMQNPRHLVRRRGQEARLRCSPMKGHSHVYWYRQLPEEGLKFMVYLQKENIIDESGMPKERFSAEFPKEGPSILRIQQVVRGDSAAYFCASSPRQGVSTGELFFGEGSRLTVL.

The chain couples TRBV5-1 to TRBJ1-2; D is unclear. Germline-derived CDR1 and CDR2 are SGHRS and YFSETQ. V was clipped by 0 bases and J by 6 bases, with 3 bases between them. The CDR3 sequence is 11 residues long. Here the CDR3 reads CASSLGHGYTF. Written as DNA, the CDR3 is TGCGCCAGCAGCTTGGGCCATGGCTACACCTTC.

The rearrangement links TRBV11-2 to TRBJ1-5; tentatively, D is TRBD1 (5 bases). V dropped 1 base and J dropped 4 bases, with 11 bases sitting between them. The CDR3 covers 15 residues. Germline V gene sequence: CDR1 SGHAT, CDR2 FQNNGV. The CDR3 DNA is TGTGCCAGCAGCTTAGGTGGACACCCAAATCAGCCCCAGCATTTT. Amino acid sequence: CASSLGGHPNQPQHF.

CDR3 residues: CASSQEGTASYEQYF. The CDR3 DNA reads as TGCGCCAGCAGCCAAGAAGGGACAGCTTCCTACGAGCAGTACTTC. V gene TRBV4-1 combines with J gene TRBJ2-7; 7 bases align to TRBD1. The germline V gene encodes CDR1 MGHRA and CDR2 YSYEKL. The ends lost 0 bases at V and 1 base at J; junction bases unmatched: 3. This CDR3 comprises 15 residues.

J is TRBJ1-2 and V is TRBV7-9; D call uncertain. The CDR3 has 15 amino acids. V was cut by 4 bases and J by 4 bases, with 16 bases left in between. Germline V gives CDR1 SEHNR, CDR2 FQNEAQ (reference sequence). The CDR3 loop is CASSSLRGSTYGYTF. The CDR3 region has the DNA TGTGCCAGCAGCTCCTTAAGAGGGAGCACCTATGGCTACACCTTC. Based on the CDR3 plus reference TRBV7-9 and TRBJ1-2, the full variable domain is DTGVSQNPRHKITKRGQNVTFRCDPISEHNRLYWYRQTLGQGPEFLTYFQNEAQLEKSRLLSDRFSAERPKGSFSTLEIQRTEQGDSAMYLCASSSLRGSTYGYTFGSGTRLTVV.

This clone was found once. The junction differs from germline at one of its ends, possibly a read error. The chain links TRBV6-6 to TRBJ2-1; the match to TRBD1 covers 7 bases. Germline V gene data show CDR1 as MNHNY and CDR2 as SVGAGI (reference sequence). This CDR3 spans 13 amino acids. CDR3 amino acids: CATSWDSYNEQFF. The CDR3 region has the DNA TGTGCCACCAGTTGGGACAGCTACAATGAGCAGTTCTTC.

The chain couples TRBV5-1 to TRBJ2-5; D is undetermined. V lost 0 bases and J 0 bases, leaving 18 bases between the germline ends. The CDR3 contains 18 residues. From germline, CDR1 is SGHRS and CDR2 YFSETQ. CDR3 in amino acids: CASSLAMYRRPYQETQYF. The CDR3 region has the DNA TGCGCCAGCAGCTTGGCCATGTATCGCAGGCCGTACCAAGAGACCCAGTACTTC.

In this sample, this clone turned up a few times. The chain employs TRBV5-6 and TRBJ2-7; 7 bases agree with TRBD2. Germline lookup yields CDR1 SGHDT and CDR2 YYEEEE. Trimming at V came to 0 bases and at J to 5 bases, leaving 11 bases not matched to a gene. The CDR3 has 16 amino acids. CDR3 in DNA: TGTGCCAGCAGCTTGGGCGGGGGAGTTAAAGGCCACGAGCAGTACTTC. Its translation: CASSLGGGVKGHEQYF.

V and J are TRBV10-3 and TRBJ2-1, with TRBD2 identical over 10 bases. V lost 0 bases, J lost 7 bases, and 9 bases stayed unmatched. Per the germline V gene, CDR1 is ENHRY and CDR2 is SYGVKD. This CDR3 has 17 amino acids. The DNA for the CDR3 is TGTGCCATCAGTGAGTCGCGGAGTCTAGCGGGGGCGAATGAGCAGTTCTTC. Translating gives CAISESRSLAGANEQFF.

This clone was detected only once. This rearrangement joins TRBV6-6 to TRBJ1-5; no clear D gene. The CDR3 consists of 14 residues. Between the trimmed V and J ends, which lost 0 bases and 4 bases, there was a span of 7 bases. Germline loops: CDR1 MNHNY, CDR2 SVGAGI (reference sequence). Here the CDR3 reads CASSYSGRNQPQHF. In DNA, the CDR3 is TGTGCCAGCAGTTACTCGGGGAGAAATCAGCCCCAGCATTTT.